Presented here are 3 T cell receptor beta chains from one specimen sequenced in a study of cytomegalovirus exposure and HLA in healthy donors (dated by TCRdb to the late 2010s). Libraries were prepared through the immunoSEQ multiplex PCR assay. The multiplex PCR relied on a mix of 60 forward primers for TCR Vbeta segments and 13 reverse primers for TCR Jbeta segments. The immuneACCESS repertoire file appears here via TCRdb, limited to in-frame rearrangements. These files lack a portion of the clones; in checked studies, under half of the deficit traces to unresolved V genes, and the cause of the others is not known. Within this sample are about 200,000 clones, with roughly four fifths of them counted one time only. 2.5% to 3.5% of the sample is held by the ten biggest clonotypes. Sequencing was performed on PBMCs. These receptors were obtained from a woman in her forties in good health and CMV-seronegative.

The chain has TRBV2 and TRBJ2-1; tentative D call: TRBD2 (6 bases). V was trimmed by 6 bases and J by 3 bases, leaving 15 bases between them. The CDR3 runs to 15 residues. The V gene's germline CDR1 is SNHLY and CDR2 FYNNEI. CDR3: CASSQGTFNYNEQFF. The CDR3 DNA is TGTGCCAGCAGCCAAGGGACTTTCAACTACAATGAGCAGTTCTTC.

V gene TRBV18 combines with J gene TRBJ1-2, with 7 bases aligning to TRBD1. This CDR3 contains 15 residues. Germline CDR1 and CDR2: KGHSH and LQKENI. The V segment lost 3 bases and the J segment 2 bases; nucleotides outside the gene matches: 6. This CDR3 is CASSPTGFINYGYTF. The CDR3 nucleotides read TGTGCCAGCTCACCGACAGGGTTTATCAACTATGGCTACACCTTC.

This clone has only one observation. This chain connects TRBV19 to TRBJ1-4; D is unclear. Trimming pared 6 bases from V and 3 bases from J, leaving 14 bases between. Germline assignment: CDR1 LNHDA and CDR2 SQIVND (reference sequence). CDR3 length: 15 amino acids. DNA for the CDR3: TGTGCCAGTAGCCGGGTGAGGGTATCTAATGAAAAACTGTTTTTT. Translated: CASSRVRVSNEKLFF. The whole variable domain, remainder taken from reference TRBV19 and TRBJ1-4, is DGGITQSPKYLFRKEGQNVTLSCEQNLNHDAMYWYRQDPGQGLRLIYYSQIVNDFQKGDIAEGYSVSREKKESFPLTVTSAQKNPTAFYLCASSRVRVSNEKLFFGSGTQLSVL.